This record looks at one T cell receptor (beta chain) sequence and its context. The source of the sample is a study of PD-L1 blockade in urothelial cancer. Study summary: Beginning in about 2014, patients received atezolizumab, given as 1,200 mg intravenously every 3 weeks.

Germline V lookup: CDR1 MNHNS, CDR2 SASEGT. V was shortened by 2 bases and J by 0 bases, with 13 bases between the two germline ends. This CDR3 region has 16 residues. This table comes from immunoSEQ multiplex PCR, and its TCRdb copy is limited to in-frame clones, with some not included. The sample has over 65,000 clones; 80% to 90% are singletons. The input for sequencing was PBMCs, taken around atezolizumab (anti-PD-L1) treatment. This clonotype was sampled from a man aged 65 to 79 with urothelial cancer. The chain joins TRBV6-1 to TRBJ2-5, with D possibly matching TRBD2 (6 bases). The chain's CDR3 is CASSERGIADQETQYF. The CDR3 DNA follows: TGTGCCAGCAGTGAAAGGGGAATAGCGGACCAAGAGACCCAGTACTTC.